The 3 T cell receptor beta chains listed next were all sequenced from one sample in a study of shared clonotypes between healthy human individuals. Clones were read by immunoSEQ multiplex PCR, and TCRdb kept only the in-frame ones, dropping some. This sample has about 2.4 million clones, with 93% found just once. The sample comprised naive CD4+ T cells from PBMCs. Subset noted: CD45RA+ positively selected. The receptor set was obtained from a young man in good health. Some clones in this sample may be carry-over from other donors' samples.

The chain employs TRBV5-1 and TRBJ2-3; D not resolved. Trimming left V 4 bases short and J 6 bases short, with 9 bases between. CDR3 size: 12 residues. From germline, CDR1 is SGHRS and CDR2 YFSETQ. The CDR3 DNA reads TGCGCCAGCAGCCCGATGGGGGATACGCAGTATTTT. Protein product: CASSPMGDTQYF. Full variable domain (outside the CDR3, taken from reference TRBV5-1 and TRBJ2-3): KAGVTQTPRYLIKTRGQQVTLSCSPISGHRSVSWYQQTPGQGLQFLFEYFSETQRNKGNFPGRFSGRQFSNSRSEMNVSTLELGDSALYLCASSPMGDTQYFGPGTRLTVL.

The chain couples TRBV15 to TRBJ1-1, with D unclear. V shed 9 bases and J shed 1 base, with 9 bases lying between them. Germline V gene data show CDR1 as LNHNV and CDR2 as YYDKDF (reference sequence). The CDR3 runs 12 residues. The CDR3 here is CATGRPNTEAFF. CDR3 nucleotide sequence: TGTGCCACGGGGAGGCCGAACACTGAAGCTTTCTTT.

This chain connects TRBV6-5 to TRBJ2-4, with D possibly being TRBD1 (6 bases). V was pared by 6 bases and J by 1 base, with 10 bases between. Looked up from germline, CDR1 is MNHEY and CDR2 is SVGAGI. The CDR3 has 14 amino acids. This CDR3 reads CASRQGFAKNIQYF. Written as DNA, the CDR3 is TGTGCCAGCAGACAGGGCTTTGCCAAAAACATTCAGTACTTC.